The clone carrying this T cell receptor (beta chain) was counted a single time. All trial patients relapsed after autologous stem cell transplantation. Some clones are missing from TCRdb's copy, which holds only in-frame ones; the method was immunoSEQ multiplex PCR. The sample includes roughly 28,000 clones, roughly 71% of them seen just once. The data were taken from a study of PD-1 blockade in classical Hodgkin lymphoma. Trimming took off 4 bases at V and 9 bases at J, with 25 bases between the two ends. CDR1 and CDR2 from the germline V gene are MDHEN and SYDVKM. This CDR3 region has 16 residues. J is TRBJ2-7 and V is TRBV28; possible D gene TRBD2, 6 bases. The sample was peripheral blood mononuclear cells (PBMCs), taken before the second cycle of nivolumab. The clonotype comes from a human donor with classical Hodgkin lymphoma. The CDR3 DNA reads TGTGCCAGCAGTTCCGCCCCCGGAGGGGCTGGTGGGGCGCAGTACGTC. The encoded protein is CASSSAPGGAGGAQYV.